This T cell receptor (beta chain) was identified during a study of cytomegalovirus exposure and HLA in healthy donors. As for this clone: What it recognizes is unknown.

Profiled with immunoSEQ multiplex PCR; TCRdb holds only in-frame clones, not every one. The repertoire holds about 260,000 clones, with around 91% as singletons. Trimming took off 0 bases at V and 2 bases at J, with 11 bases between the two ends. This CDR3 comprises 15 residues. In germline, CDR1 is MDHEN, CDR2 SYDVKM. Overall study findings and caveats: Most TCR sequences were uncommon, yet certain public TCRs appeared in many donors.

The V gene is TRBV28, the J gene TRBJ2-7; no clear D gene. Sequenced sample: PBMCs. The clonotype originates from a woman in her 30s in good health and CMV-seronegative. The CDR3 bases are TGTGCCAGCAGTTTATGGCCAAAAACTCCCTACGAGCAGTACTTC. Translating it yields CASSLWPKTPYEQYF.